Listed below are T cell receptor beta chains from one sample, sequenced in a study of shared clonotypes between healthy human individuals. Method: immunoSEQ multiplex PCR; TCRdb's copy keeps in-frame clones and lacks some. This sample has about 2.1 million clones, with roughly 95% found just once. Source material: naive CD8+ T cells from PBMCs. All receptors derive from a man aged 18 to 30 in good health. Some clones in this sample may be carry-over from other donors' samples. The CDR3 runs from the conserved cysteine through the conserved F or W.

>TRBV7-8
CASSSGLAAYNEQFF
>TRBV7-9
CASRQGKETQYF
>TRBV28
CASRGLAGFTGELFF
>TRBV29-1
CSARMVASYEQYF
>TRBV2
CASSDGSYNEQFF
>TRBV6-4
CASIGRRSSYNEQFF
>TRBV6-5
CASSYLAGPYEQYF
>TRBV9
CASNDPRLREGPDTQYF
>TRBV4-2
CASSQDRPSGSYEQFF
>TRBV10-3
CAISESVTYEQYF
>TRBV7-2
CASSILPQGITGNTIYF
>TRBV7-2
CASGAVREGRRLGQYF
>TRBV4-3
CASSPSVKAGAPYNEQFF
>TRBV7-8
CASSRTPVGETQYF
>TRBV4-1
CASSQGGQPNTEAFF
>TRBV19
CASSNGMNTEAFF
>TRBV28
CASSSIDRYSNQPQHF
>TRBV13
CASSPGTDYEQYF
>TRBV4-1
CASSQGRDYYEQYF
>TRBV19
CASSISSPEAFF
>TRBV19
CASTEDALPWGDTEAFF
>TRBV2
CASSGLAGVQFEQFF
>TRBV9
CASAGVNYPTPTYEQYF
>TRBV13
CASSLGSTGPGELFF
>TRBV28
CASAPLGAGRNTDTQYF
>TRBV7-9
CASSLATAGSSYNEQFF
>TRBV15
CATSRVLGNEQFF